This TCR beta chain is drawn from a study of T-cell reconstitution after alpha-beta-depleted transplantation in children. Trimming removed 0 bases from V and 5 bases from J, with 14 bases in between. This CDR3 spans 15 amino acids. Germline CDR1 and CDR2: SGHRS and YFSETQ. Preparing the TCRbeta library involved the use of unique molecular identifiers. TCRdb re-derived calls from the PCR reads in MiXCR, one entry per CDR3 protein. The sample holds 500,000 to 650,000 distinct CDR3 sequences, 10% to 15% seen once. This clonotype was found a few times. V gene TRBV5-1 combines with J gene TRBJ2-5, with D perhaps TRBD1 (5 bases). The sequencing here drew on PBMCs, mostly from graft donor cells, taken 360 days after TCRalphabeta/CD19-depleted stem cell transplant. This TCR was sampled from a male patient between 5 and 17 years old who had a stem cell transplant for acute myeloid leukemia, so the T cells may come from the graft donor. The CDR3 DNA is TGCGCCAGCAGCTTGGAAGCAGGGTCGTGGGAGACCCAGTACTTC. Amino acids: CASSLEAGSWETQYF.